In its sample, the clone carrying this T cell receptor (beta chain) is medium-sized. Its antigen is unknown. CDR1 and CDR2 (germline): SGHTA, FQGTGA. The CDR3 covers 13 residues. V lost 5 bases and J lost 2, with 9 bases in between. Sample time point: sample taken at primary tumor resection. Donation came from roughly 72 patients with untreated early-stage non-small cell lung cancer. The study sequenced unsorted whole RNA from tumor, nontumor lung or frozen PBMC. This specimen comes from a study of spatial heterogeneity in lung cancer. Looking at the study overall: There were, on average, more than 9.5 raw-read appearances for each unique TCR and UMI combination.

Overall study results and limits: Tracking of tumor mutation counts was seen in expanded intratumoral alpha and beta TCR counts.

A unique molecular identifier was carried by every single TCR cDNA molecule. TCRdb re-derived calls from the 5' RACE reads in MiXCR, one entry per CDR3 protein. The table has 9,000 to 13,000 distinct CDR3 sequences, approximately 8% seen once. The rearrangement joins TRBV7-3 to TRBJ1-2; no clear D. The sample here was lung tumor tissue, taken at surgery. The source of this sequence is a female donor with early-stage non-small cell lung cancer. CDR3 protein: CASSNGPNYGYTF. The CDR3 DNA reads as TGTGCCAGCAGCAACGGGCCGAACTATGGCTACACCTTC.